A single sample is the source of the 24 T cell receptor beta chains below, sequenced in a study of early T cells in non-severe SARS-CoV-2 infection. TCRdb processed the 5' RACE reads anew with MiXCR; each CDR3 protein has one entry. The table records about 25,000 distinct CDR3 sequences, 5.5% of them present only once. The sample comprised whole blood. All receptors derive from an adult who was a healthcare worker with PCR-confirmed SARS-CoV-2 infection or an uninfected control (not recorded which).

On this clonotype itself: Given a much more abundant clone one base away, this may be a read error. The chain links TRBV20-1 to TRBJ2-7; 9 bases match TRBD1. The germline gives CDR1 DFQATT, CDR2 SNEGSKA (reference sequence). The CDR3 has 14 amino acids. For the CDR3, the DNA is TGCAGTACTAGAGCACAGGGGGCCTCCTACGAGCAGTACTTC. Its translation is CSTRAQGASYEQYF.

This clonotype has a handful of counts. The V and J genes are TRBV18 and TRBJ2-1; 11 nucleotides agree with TRBD2. V shed 3 bases and J 9 bases; nucleotides not matched to a gene: 7. This CDR3 is built from 15 residues. Germline CDR1 KGHSH, CDR2 LQKENI. Here the CDR3 DNA reads TGTGCCAGCTCACCGACTAGCGGGGAATTTGGTGAGCAGTTCTTC. This codes for CASSPTSGEFGEQFF.

This clonotype was seen at least ten times. This chain joins TRBV27 and TRBJ2-5; 8 positions match TRBD2. The CDR3 is 18 residues long. The J segment lost 5 bases and the V segment lost 4 bases, leaving 18 bases of the junction unmatched. CDR1 is MNHEY and CDR2 is SMNVEV in the germline V gene (reference sequence). The CDR3, as DNA: TGTGCCAGCAGTTGGAGCGCGAGCGGGGGCGGGTCAGAGGAGACCCAGTACTTC. Translation gives CASSWSASGGGSEETQYF.

This clonotype has ten or more counts. The rearrangement uses TRBV11-2 and TRBJ2-7; 8 bases are shared with TRBD1. This CDR3 has 16 amino acids. V was clipped by 1 base and J by 5 bases; unmatched bases: 10. The germline CDR1 and CDR2 sequences are SGHAT and FQNNGV. The chain's CDR3 is CASSLVMSQGAHEQYF. The CDR3 DNA is TGTGCCAGCAGCTTAGTGATGAGTCAGGGGGCCCACGAGCAGTACTTC. Full variable domain (missing parts from reference TRBV11-2 and TRBJ2-7): EAGVAQSPRYKIIEKRQSVAFWCNPISGHATLYWYQQILGQGPKLLIQFQNNGVVDDSQLPKDRFSAERLKGVDSTLKIQPAKLEDSAVYLCASSLVMSQGAHEQYFGPGTRLTVT.

This clonotype showed up many times. The chain's CDR3 is CSVEDGVGAQGYF. CDR3 in DNA: TGCAGCGTTGAAGATGGAGTTGGGGCACAGGGGTATTTT. V usage is TRBV29-1 and J usage is TRBJ2-3; D might be TRBD1 (6 bases). From germline, CDR1 is SQVTM and CDR2 ANQGSEA. This CDR3 contains 13 residues. Trimming shortened V by 0 bases and J by 14 bases, and 18 bases separated the two germline ends.

In its sample, this clonotype was seen many times. The chain recombines TRBV11-3 with TRBJ2-2; D perhaps matches TRBD1 (6 bases). CDR1 and CDR2 from the germline V gene are SGHNT and YENEEA. The CDR3 is 16 residues long. V lost 1 base to trimming and J lost 4 bases, with 13 bases between them. This CDR3 reads CASSLGFGQRTGELFF. In DNA form, the CDR3 reads TGTGCCAGCAGCTTAGGATTCGGACAGCGCACCGGGGAGCTGTTTTTT.

This clonotype came up many times. This chain connects TRBV19 to TRBJ2-7; no firm D call. CDR3 size: 12 residues. V lost 5 bases and J lost 6, with 11 bases in between. Germline loops: CDR1 LNHDA, CDR2 SQIVND (reference sequence). CDR3 protein: CASSPSVGEQYF. For the CDR3, the DNA is TGTGCCAGTAGTCCCAGTGTCGGCGAGCAGTACTTC.

This clonotype showed up many times. V is TRBV12-3 or TRBV12-4 and J is TRBJ1-1; TRBD1 is a possible D gene (5 bases). V was trimmed by 5 bases and J by 2 bases, leaving 15 bases between them. CDR3 length equals 15 residues. Here the CDR3 reads CASSVQTGSNTEAFF. CDR3 coding DNA: TGTGCCAGCAGTGTCCAAACAGGAAGCAACACTGAAGCTTTCTTT.

J is TRBJ2-1 and V is TRBV15, with D possibly being TRBD2 (6 bases). V lost 6 bases and J 6 bases, leaving 15 bases between the germline ends. This CDR3 is 14 amino acids long. CDR1 and CDR2 from the germline V gene are LNHNV and YYDKDF (reference sequence). The CDR3 spells CATRQTGTFNEQFF. In nucleotides, the CDR3 is TGTGCCACCAGGCAGACCGGGACTTTCAATGAGCAGTTCTTC.

This clonotype was recorded at least ten times. This chain links TRBV2 with TRBJ2-2; D is uncertain. The CDR3 loop spans 13 amino acids. CDR1 is SNHLY and CDR2 is FYNNEI in the germline V gene. Trimming took 5 bases from V and 4 from J, leaving 8 bases between them. Here the CDR3 DNA reads TGTGCCAGCAGTCTCTGGGGCACCGGGGAGCTGTTTTTT. It yields the protein CASSLWGTGELFF.

This clonotype occurred many times. The CDR3 DNA sequence: TGTGCCATCAGGGAGACAGATACGCAGTATTTT. Encoded protein: CAIRETDTQYF. The chain has TRBV10-3 and TRBJ2-3; D gene ambiguous. Trimming shortened V by 6 bases and J by 3 bases, and 4 bases separated the two germline ends. Germline loops: CDR1 ENHRY, CDR2 SYGVKD. The CDR3 spans 11 residues.

This clonotype appeared many times. This chain joins TRBV6-1 and TRBJ2-1; 7 bases align to TRBD1. The CDR3 has 15 amino acids. Germline V gene lookup returns CDR1 MNHNS and CDR2 SASEGT. With V trimmed by 0 bases and J by 7 bases, 6 bases remained unmatched. The CDR3, as DNA: TGTGCCAGCAGTGAAGCGGTGGGGACAGCGAATGAGCAGTTCTTC. It translates to CASSEAVGTANEQFF.

Turning to this clonotype: A clone one base away is much larger, so this may be a read error. The CDR3 loop is CNALAGSVGEQYF. The CDR3 nucleotides read TGCAACGCCCTAGCAGGGTCTGTCGGCGAGCAGTACTTC. This chain links TRBV29-1 with TRBJ2-7, with D possibly being TRBD1 or TRBD2 (5 bases each). The CDR3 loop spans 13 amino acids. Germline CDR1 is SQVTM and CDR2 is ANQGSEA.

This clonotype has at least ten counts. The chain has TRBV5-4 and TRBJ2-5; 9 bases are shared with TRBD2. The J segment lost 3 bases and the V segment lost 4 bases, leaving 10 bases of the junction unmatched. Germline CDR1 and CDR2: SGHNT and YYREEE (reference sequence). CDR3 size: 16 residues. The CDR3 region is CASSQGSLAGKETQYF. CDR3 nucleotides: TGTGCCAGCAGCCAGGGAAGTCTAGCGGGGAAAGAGACCCAGTACTTC.

This clonotype has a count of ten or more. This chain joins TRBV5-4 and TRBJ2-3; the D gene is possibly TRBD2 (6 bases). The germline V gene encodes CDR1 SGHNT and CDR2 YYREEE (reference sequence). The CDR3 has 16 residues. V lost 3 bases to trimming and J lost 3 bases, with 17 bases between them. The CDR3 bases are TGTGCCAGCAGCTCCCTCGGGGGTATGAAGACAGATACGCAGTATTTT. Its protein is CASSSLGGMKTDTQYF.

The V and J genes are TRBV6-1 and TRBJ1-1; D gene unclear. Per germline, CDR1 MNHNS and CDR2 SASEGT. The CDR3 loop spans 13 amino acids. The V gene lost 6 bases and the J gene lost 0 bases, with 8 bases spanning the gap. The CDR3 coding sequence is TGTGCCAGCAGCGTACAGATGAACACTGAAGCTTTCTTT. As protein: CASSVQMNTEAFF.

This chain uses TRBV18 with TRBJ1-2, with TRBD1 identical over 7 bases. Germline-derived CDR1 and CDR2 are KGHSH and LQKENI. The CDR3 totals 13 residues. V lost 2 bases and J lost 7; bases outside the gene matches: 4. CDR3 bases: TGTGCCAGCTCACCAAGGACAGGTTTTGGCTACACCTTC. As protein: CASSPRTGFGYTF.

This clonotype was seen at least ten times. The genes are TRBV6-6 and TRBJ2-2, with TRBD2 matching over 14 bases. The CDR3 has 17 amino acids. With 6 bases clipped from V and 8 bases from J, the junction kept 11 bases outside the gene matches. The germline V gene has CDR1 MNHNY and CDR2 SVGAGI (reference sequence). CDR3 nucleotides: TGTGCCAGCAGATCCGAACCGGGACTAGCGGGGGCTGGGGAGCTGTTTTTT. Residues: CASRSEPGLAGAGELFF.

This clonotype has at least ten counts. V gene TRBV11-2 combines with J gene TRBJ2-1, with D perhaps matching TRBD1 or TRBD2 (6 bases each). The V gene lost 3 bases and the J gene lost 8 bases, with 8 bases spanning the gap. The CDR3 consists of 12 residues. CDR1 is SGHAT, CDR2 FQNNGV, per germline. The chain's CDR3 is CASSLGGHEQFF. The CDR3 nucleotides read TGTGCCAGCAGCTTGGGGGGCCATGAGCAGTTCTTC.

This clonotype was recorded many times. The V and J genes are TRBV7-2 and TRBJ2-3; D is unclear. V was trimmed by 1 base and J by 0 bases, leaving 11 bases between them. The CDR3 has 16 amino acids. Germline CDR1 is SGHTA and CDR2 is FQGNSA. Written as DNA, the CDR3 is TGTGCCAGCAGCTTAGTCTTGCGCGGTAGCACAGATACGCAGTATTTT. It yields the protein CASSLVLRGSTDTQYF.

There are many counts of this clonotype. This sequence joins TRBV6-6 and TRBJ1-3; D perhaps matches TRBD1 (6 bases). V was pared by 6 bases and J by 0 bases, with 15 bases between. The CDR3 is made up of 16 amino acids. The germline V gene encodes CDR1 MNHNY and CDR2 SVGAGI (reference sequence). The DNA of the CDR3 is TGTGCCAGCAGATTCTATAACAGGGACTCTGGAAACACCATATATTTT. Protein sequence: CASRFYNRDSGNTIYF.

This clonotype was counted ten times or more. The chain joins TRBV18 to TRBJ2-5; 9 bases match TRBD1. Germline V CDR1 and CDR2: KGHSH, LQKENI. The CDR3 sequence is 14 residues long. The J segment lost 5 bases and the V segment lost 3 bases, leaving 4 bases of the junction unmatched. The CDR3 DNA follows: TGTGCCAGCTCACCGGGACAGGGAGGCGAGACCCAGTACTTC. It is translated as CASSPGQGGETQYF.

In its sample, this clonotype was seen many times. The CDR3 DNA reads as TGCGCCAGCAGCTTCGGGACGGGACATAGCACAGATACGCAGTATTTT. Translation: CASSFGTGHSTDTQYF. The chain uses TRBV5-1 and TRBJ2-3; a weak D match, TRBD1 (6 bases). Trimming cost V 2 bases and J 0 bases, with 13 bases left between them. This CDR3 has 16 residues. CDR1 and CDR2 (germline): SGHRS, YFSETQ.

This clonotype was found a few times. The chain is built from TRBV6-6 and TRBJ1-1; D might be TRBD1 (5 bases). Germline V gives CDR1 MNHNY, CDR2 SVGAGI (reference sequence). CDR3 length equals 14 residues. Trimming left V 6 bases short and J 0 bases short, with 11 bases between. The CDR3 loop is CASRNRQMNTEAFF. CDR3 sequence (DNA): TGTGCCAGCAGAAATAGACAGATGAACACTGAAGCTTTCTTT.